Shown below are 3 T cell receptor beta chains from a single sample sequenced in a study of prognosis after radiotherapy for stage I lung cancer. Researchers used two-round multiplex PCR to amplify TCR beta CDR3 starting from genomic DNA. Initially, in first-round PCR, primers specific to each TRBV and TRBJ gene were used. TCRdb reanalysed the multiplex PCR reads using MiXCR and keeps one entry per CDR3 protein. This sample has over 14,000 distinct CDR3 sequences, with about 60% found just once. This sample comprised PBMCs, obtained before or after stereotactic body radiation therapy (not recorded which). Every receptor here comes from a donor at least 50 years old with non-small cell lung cancer.

The chain uses TRBV20-1 and TRBJ2-3, with TRBD1 matching over 10 bases. Germline loops: CDR1 DFQATT, CDR2 SNEGSKA (reference sequence). The CDR3 spans 16 residues. The V and J ends lost 2 bases and 4 bases, in that order; junction bases with no gene match: 9. CDR3 coding DNA: TGCAGTGCTAGAAAGACGGGACAGGGGAGTTCAGATACGCAGTATTTT. Translated: CSARKTGQGSSDTQYF.

V and J are TRBV11-2 and TRBJ2-7; the D is unclear. There are 15 residues in the CDR3. V lost 7 bases and J 3 bases, leaving 19 bases between the germline ends. In germline, CDR1 is SGHAT, CDR2 FQNNGV. The CDR3 loop reads CASTPDWAGHYEQYF. For the CDR3, the DNA is TGTGCCAGCACCCCTGACTGGGCTGGCCACTACGAGCAGTACTTC.

The V gene is TRBV19, the J gene TRBJ2-1, with TRBD2 matching 7 bases. Germline loops: CDR1 LNHDA, CDR2 SQIVND (reference sequence). The CDR3 runs 19 residues. V shed 0 bases and J 10 bases; nucleotides not matched to a gene: 21. As DNA, the CDR3 is TGTGCCAGTAGTATAGAAGTCCCTCGGTTCGCGGGAGTCGGCAACGAGCAGTTCTTC. Translated: CASSIEVPRFAGVGNEQFF.